These 8 T cell receptor beta chains were sequenced from one sample in a study of T cells in Graves' hyperthyroidism and ophthalmopathy. Regions amplified from RNA transcripts were the TCR beta CDR3 regions. First-round RT-PCR targeting the TCR CDR3 was performed with the HTBI primer set. TCRdb reprocessed the multiplex PCR reads via MiXCR and lists one record per CDR3 protein. This table holds approximately 520,000 distinct CDR3 sequences, around 20% found once. Sequenced input: blood. Receptors were obtained from a man younger than 35 with Graves' hyperthyroidism.

This chain connects TRBV6-1 to TRBJ1-1, with D possibly matching TRBD1 (5 bases). Germline CDR1 and CDR2: MNHNS and SASEGT. The CDR3 runs 14 residues. Trimming took off 3 bases at V and 13 bases at J, with 21 bases between the two ends. CDR3 residues: CASSDPQAAGWSFF. CDR3 DNA: TGTGCCAGCAGTGATCCCCAGGCGGCAGGGTGGAGTTTCTTT.

Only a few counts were recorded for this clonotype. The V gene is TRBV15, the J gene TRBJ1-3; no definite D call. The CDR3 spans 16 residues. Germline V lookup: CDR1 LNHNV, CDR2 YYDKDF (reference sequence). V was pared by 1 base and J by 9 bases, with 19 bases between. The CDR3 nucleotides read TGTGCCACCAGCAGAGGGAGCGGAGAATATGGTTTCACCATATATTTT. It is translated as CATSRGSGEYGFTIYF.

This clonotype was counted ten times or more. At one boundary the junction diverges from the germline segment, which might be a read error. The V call is TRBV29-1, the J call TRBJ1-1, with a weak D call TRBD1 (6 bases). Germline V gene data show CDR1 as SQVTM and CDR2 as ANQGSEA. This CDR3 has 13 amino acids. The CDR3 loop reads CSATTRGNAEAFF. The CDR3 DNA sequence: TGCAGCGCCACAACAAGGGGGAACGCTGAAGCTTTCTTT.

This clonotype has more than one count but fewer than ten. The chain employs TRBV4-1 and TRBJ1-1, with 7 positions matching TRBD1. Germline loops: CDR1 MGHRA, CDR2 YSYEKL. This CDR3 has 14 amino acids. Trimming cost V 1 base and J 4 bases; bases outside gene matches: 3. The CDR3 DNA is TGCGCCAGCAGCCAAGGTTCAGGGGGCACTGAAGCTTTCTTT. This encodes CASSQGSGGTEAFF.

This clonotype has at least ten counts. V usage is TRBV12-3 or TRBV12-4 and J usage is TRBJ1-1, with D tentatively TRBD1 (5 bases). V lost 3 bases to trimming and J lost 4 bases, with 9 bases between them. This CDR3 comprises 13 residues. CDR3 loop: CASSLQGGTEAFF. Written as DNA, the CDR3 is TGTGCCAGCAGTTTGCAGGGCGGCACTGAAGCTTTCTTT.

This clonotype was picked up many times. V gene TRBV19 combines with J gene TRBJ2-2; 7 bases align to TRBD1. The germline CDR1 and CDR2 sequences are LNHDA and SQIVND (reference sequence). The CDR3 runs to 14 residues. V shed 5 bases and J 7 bases; nucleotides not matched to a gene: 7. The DNA of the CDR3 is TGTGCCAGTAGTGAAGGGGGCAAAAACGGGGAGCTGTTTTTT. Translated: CASSEGGKNGELFF.

This clonotype was found many times. This chain joins TRBV20-1 and TRBJ2-6; D uncertain. Looked up from germline, CDR1 is DFQATT and CDR2 is SNEGSKA (reference sequence). The V gene lost 3 bases and the J gene lost 0 bases, with 9 bases spanning the gap. The CDR3 consists of 15 residues. CDR3 protein: CSASDRSSGANVLTF. As DNA, the CDR3 is TGCAGTGCTAGTGATCGCAGCTCTGGGGCCAACGTCCTGACTTTC.

This clonotype was detected only a few times. Written as DNA, the CDR3 is TGTGCCATCAGAGCATTCGAGGGTATCCAAGAGACCCAGTACTTC. The encoded protein is CAIRAFEGIQETQYF. The V and J genes are TRBV10-3 and TRBJ2-5; maybe TRBD2 (5 bases). CDR1 is ENHRY, CDR2 SYGVKD, per germline. The CDR3 is made up of 15 amino acids. V lost 6 bases and J lost 1, with 15 bases in between.